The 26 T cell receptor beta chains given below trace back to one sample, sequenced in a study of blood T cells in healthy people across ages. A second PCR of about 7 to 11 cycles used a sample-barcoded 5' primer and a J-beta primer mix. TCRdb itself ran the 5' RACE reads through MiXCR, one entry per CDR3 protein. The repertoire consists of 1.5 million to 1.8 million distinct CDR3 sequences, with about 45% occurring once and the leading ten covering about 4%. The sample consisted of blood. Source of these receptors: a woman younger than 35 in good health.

DNA of the CDR3: TGTGCCAGCAGCTTAGATCCGGGGGGTTCCCTCTACGAGCAGTACTTC. This translates into CASSLDPGGSLYEQYF. The gene calls are TRBV11-2 and TRBJ2-7, with TRBD2 matching 7 bases. The CDR3 runs 16 residues. Looked up from germline, CDR1 is SGHAT and CDR2 is FQNNGV. The J segment lost 3 bases and the V segment lost 0 bases, leaving 8 bases of the junction unmatched.

The DNA for the CDR3 is TGTGCCAGCAGCATCACTAGCGGGCGGAATGAGCAGTACTTC. This gives the protein CASSITSGRNEQYF. This rearrangement joins TRBV7-2 to TRBJ2-5, with TRBD2 identical over 9 bases. The ends lost 5 bases at V and 11 bases at J; junction bases unmatched: 12. The CDR3 has 14 residues. The germline gives CDR1 SGHTA, CDR2 FQGNSA.

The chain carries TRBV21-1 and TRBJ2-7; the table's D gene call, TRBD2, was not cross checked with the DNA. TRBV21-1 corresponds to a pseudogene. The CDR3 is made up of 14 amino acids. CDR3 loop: CASSKRARTYEQYF. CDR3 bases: TGTGCCAGCAGCAAAAGGGCCCGAACCTACGAGCAGTACTTC.

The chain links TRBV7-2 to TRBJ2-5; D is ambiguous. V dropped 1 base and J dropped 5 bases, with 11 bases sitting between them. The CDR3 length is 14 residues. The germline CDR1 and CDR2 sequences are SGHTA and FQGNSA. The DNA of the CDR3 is TGTGCCAGCAGCTTAGGACCTGGGATTGAGACCCAGTACTTC. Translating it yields CASSLGPGIETQYF.

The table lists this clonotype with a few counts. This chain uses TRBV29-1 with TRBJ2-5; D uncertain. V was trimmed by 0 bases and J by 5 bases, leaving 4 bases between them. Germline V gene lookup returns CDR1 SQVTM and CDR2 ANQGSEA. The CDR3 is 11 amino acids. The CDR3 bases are TGCAGCGTTGAAGATGAGGAGACCCAGTACTTC. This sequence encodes CSVEDEETQYF.

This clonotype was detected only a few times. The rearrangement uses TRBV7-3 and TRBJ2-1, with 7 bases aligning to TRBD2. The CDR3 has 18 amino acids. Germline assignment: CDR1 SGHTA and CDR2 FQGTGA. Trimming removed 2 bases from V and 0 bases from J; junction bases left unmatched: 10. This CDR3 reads CASSLEPSGQSSYNEQFF. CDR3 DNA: TGTGCCAGCAGCTTAGAACCTAGCGGTCAGAGCTCCTACAATGAGCAGTTCTTC.

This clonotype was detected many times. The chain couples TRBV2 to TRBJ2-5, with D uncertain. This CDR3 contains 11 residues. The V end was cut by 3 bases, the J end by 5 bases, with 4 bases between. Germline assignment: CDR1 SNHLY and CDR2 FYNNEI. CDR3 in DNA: TGTGCCAGCAGTGAGATTGAGACCCAGTACTTC. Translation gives CASSEIETQYF.

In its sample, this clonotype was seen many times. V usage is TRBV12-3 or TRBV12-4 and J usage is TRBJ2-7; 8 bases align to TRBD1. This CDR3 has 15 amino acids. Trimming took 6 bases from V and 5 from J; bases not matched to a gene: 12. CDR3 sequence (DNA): TGTGCCAGCAGCTTTAGGACAGGGAAATTGAACGAGCAGTACTTC. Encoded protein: CASSFRTGKLNEQYF.

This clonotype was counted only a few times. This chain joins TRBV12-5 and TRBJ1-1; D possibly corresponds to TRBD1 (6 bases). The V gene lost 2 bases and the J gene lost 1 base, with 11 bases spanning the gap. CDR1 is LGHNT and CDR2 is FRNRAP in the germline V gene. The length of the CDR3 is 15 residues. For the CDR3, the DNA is TGTGCTAGTGGTTTGTGGGCAGGGGCGAACACTGAAGCTTTCTTT. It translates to CASGLWAGANTEAFF. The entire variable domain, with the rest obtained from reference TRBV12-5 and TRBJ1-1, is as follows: DARVTQTPRHKVTEMGQEVTMRCQPILGHNTVFWYRQTMMQGLELLAYFRNRAPLDDSGMPKDRFSAEMPDATLATLKIQPSEPRDSAVYFCASGLWAGANTEAFFGQGTRLTVV.

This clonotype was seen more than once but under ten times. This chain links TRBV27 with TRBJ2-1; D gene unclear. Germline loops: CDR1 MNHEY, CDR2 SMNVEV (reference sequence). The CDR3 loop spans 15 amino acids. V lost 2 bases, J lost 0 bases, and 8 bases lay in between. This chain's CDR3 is CASSLIGYSYNEQFF. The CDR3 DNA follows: TGTGCCAGCAGTTTAATAGGTTACTCCTACAATGAGCAGTTCTTC.

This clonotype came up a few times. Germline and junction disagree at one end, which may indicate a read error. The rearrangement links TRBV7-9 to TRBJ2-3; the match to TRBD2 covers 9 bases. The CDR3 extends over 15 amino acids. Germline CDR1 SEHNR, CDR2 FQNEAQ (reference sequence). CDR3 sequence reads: CASSSWTSAADPQYF. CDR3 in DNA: TGTGCCAGCAGCTCGTGGACTAGCGCGGCAGATCCGCAGTATTTT.

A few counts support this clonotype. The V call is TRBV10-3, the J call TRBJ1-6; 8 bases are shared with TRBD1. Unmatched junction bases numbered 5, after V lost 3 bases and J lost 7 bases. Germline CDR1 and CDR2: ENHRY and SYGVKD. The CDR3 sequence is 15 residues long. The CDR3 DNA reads TGTGCCATCAGTGAAGGACAGGGAGGGAATTCACCCCTCCACTTT. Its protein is CAISEGQGGNSPLHF.

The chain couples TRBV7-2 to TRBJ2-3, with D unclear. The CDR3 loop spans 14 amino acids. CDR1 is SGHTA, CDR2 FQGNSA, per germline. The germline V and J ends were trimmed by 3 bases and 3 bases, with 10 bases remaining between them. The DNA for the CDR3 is TGTGCCAGCAGCTTTTTAGACACAACAGATACGCAGTATTTT. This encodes CASSFLDTTDTQYF.

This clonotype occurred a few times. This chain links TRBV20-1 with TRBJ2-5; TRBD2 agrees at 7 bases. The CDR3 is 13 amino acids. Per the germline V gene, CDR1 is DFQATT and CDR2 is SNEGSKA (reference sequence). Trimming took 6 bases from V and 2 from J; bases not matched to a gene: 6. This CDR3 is CSARTRLQETQYF. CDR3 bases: TGCAGTGCGCGGACTAGATTACAAGAGACCCAGTACTTC.

The DNA of the CDR3 is TGCGCCAGCAGCCCGACGACCCTGAACACCGGGGAGCTGTTTTTT. Its protein product is CASSPTTLNTGELFF. V and J are TRBV5-1 and TRBJ2-2; D not certain. V dropped 4 bases and J dropped 1 base, with 11 bases sitting between them. The CDR3 is 15 residues long. Germline V gene lookup returns CDR1 SGHRS and CDR2 YFSETQ.

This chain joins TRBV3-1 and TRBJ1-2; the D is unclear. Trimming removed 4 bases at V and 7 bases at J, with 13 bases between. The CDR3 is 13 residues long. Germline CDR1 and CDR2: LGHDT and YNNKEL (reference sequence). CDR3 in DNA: TGTGCCAGCAGCCGAGATTGGGGTACTGGCTACACCTTC. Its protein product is CASSRDWGTGYTF.

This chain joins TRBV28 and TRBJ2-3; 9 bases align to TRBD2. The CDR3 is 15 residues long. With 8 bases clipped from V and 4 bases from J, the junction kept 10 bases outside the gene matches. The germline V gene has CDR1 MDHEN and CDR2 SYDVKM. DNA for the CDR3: TGTGCCAGCTTAAGCGGGGGGAAGGGATCAGATACGCAGTATTTT. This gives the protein CASLSGGKGSDTQYF. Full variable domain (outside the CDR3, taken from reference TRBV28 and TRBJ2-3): DVKVTQSSRYLVKRTGEKVFLECVQDMDHENMFWYRQDPGLGLRLIYFSYDVKMKEKGDIPEGYSVSREKKERFSLILESASTNQTSMYLCASLSGGKGSDTQYFGPGTRLTVL.

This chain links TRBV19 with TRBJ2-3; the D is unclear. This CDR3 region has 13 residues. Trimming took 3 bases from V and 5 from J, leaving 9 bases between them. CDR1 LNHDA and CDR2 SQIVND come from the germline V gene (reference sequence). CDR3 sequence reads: CASSMSNLDTQYF. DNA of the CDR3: TGTGCCAGTAGTATGAGTAACTTAGATACGCAGTATTTT.

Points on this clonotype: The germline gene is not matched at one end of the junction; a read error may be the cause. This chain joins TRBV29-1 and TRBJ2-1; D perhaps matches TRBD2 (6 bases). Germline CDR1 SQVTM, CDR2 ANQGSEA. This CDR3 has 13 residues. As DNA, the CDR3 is TGCAGCGGAGCCGGGACTTCCTACAATGGGCAGTTCTTC. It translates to CSGAGTSYNGQFF.

The CDR3 DNA reads TGCAGTGCTAGAGAGACAGTTTACTACGAGCAGTACTTC. Protein sequence: CSARETVYYEQYF. This chain uses TRBV20-1 with TRBJ2-7; a weak D match, TRBD1 (5 bases). Between the trimmed V and J ends, which lost 0 bases and 3 bases, there was a span of 9 bases. Germline CDR1 reads DFQATT; CDR2 reads SNEGSKA (reference sequence). The length of the CDR3 is 13 residues.

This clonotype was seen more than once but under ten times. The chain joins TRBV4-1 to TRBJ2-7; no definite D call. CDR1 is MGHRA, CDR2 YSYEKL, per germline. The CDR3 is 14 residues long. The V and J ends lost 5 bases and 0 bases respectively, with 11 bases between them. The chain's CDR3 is CASSFQRSSYEQYF. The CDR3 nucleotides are TGCGCCAGCAGCTTTCAGAGGAGCTCCTACGAGCAGTACTTC.

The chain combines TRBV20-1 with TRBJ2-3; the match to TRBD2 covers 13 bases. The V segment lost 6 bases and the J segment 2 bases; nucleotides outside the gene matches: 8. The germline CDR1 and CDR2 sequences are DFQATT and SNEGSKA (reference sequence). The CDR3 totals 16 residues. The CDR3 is CSALILAGGTTDTQYF. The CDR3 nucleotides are TGCAGTGCCCTAATACTAGCGGGAGGGACCACAGATACGCAGTATTTT.

CDR3 coding DNA: TGTGCCAGCAGCATTAGGACAGGGGAAGCTGAAGCTTTCTTT. This encodes CASSIRTGEAEAFF. The rearrangement links TRBV7-8 to TRBJ1-1, with 9 positions matching TRBD1. Germline V gives CDR1 SGHVS, CDR2 FQNEAQ. The CDR3 runs 14 residues. The J segment lost 6 bases and the V segment lost 5 bases, leaving 7 bases of the junction unmatched. The full variable domain, completed using reference TRBV7-8 and TRBJ1-1, is GAGVSQSPRYKVAKRGQDVALRCDPISGHVSLFWYQQALGQGPEFLTYFQNEAQLDKSGLPSDRFFAERPEGSVSTLKIQRTQQEDSAVYLCASSIRTGEAEAFFGQGTRLTVV.

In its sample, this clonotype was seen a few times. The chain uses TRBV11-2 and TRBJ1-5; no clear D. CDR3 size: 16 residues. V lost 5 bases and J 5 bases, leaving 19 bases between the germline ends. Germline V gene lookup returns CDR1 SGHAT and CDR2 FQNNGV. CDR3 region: CASSHGPNPTHQPQHF. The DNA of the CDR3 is TGTGCCAGCAGCCATGGTCCAAACCCTACCCATCAGCCCCAGCATTTT.

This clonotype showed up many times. CDR3 DNA sequence: TGCAGTGCTAGGTCCCTAGGAAGCCCCTACGAGCAGTACTTC. This encodes CSARSLGSPYEQYF. V gene TRBV20-1 combines with J gene TRBJ2-7; D is uncertain. The CDR3 is made up of 14 amino acids. Trimming left V 3 bases short and J 2 bases short, with 14 bases between. CDR1 and CDR2 (germline): DFQATT, SNEGSKA (reference sequence).

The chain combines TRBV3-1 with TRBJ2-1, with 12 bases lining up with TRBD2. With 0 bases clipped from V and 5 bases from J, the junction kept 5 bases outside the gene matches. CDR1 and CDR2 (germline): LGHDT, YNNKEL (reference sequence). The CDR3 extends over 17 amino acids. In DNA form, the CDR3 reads TGTGCCAGCAGCCAAGAAGGAGGACTAGCGGGGAACAATGAGCAGTTCTTC. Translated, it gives CASSQEGGLAGNNEQFF.